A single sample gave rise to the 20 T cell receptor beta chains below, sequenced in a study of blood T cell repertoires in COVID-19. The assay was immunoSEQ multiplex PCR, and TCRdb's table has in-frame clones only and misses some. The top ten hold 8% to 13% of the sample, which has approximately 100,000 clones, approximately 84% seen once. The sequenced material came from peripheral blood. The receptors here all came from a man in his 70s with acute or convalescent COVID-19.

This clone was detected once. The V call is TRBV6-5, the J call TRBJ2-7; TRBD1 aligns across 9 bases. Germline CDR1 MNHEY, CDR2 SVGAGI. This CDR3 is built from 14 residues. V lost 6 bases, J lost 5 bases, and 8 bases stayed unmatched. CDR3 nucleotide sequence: TGTGCCAGCAGCCTGGACAGGGGTAGAGACGAGCAGTACTTC. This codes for CASSLDRGRDEQYF.

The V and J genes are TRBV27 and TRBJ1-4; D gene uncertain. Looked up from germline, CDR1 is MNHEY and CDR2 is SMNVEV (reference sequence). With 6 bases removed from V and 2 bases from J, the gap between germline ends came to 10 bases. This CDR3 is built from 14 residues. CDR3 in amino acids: CASRGSSTNEKLFF. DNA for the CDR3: TGTGCCAGCAGGGGCTCTTCGACTAATGAAAAACTGTTTTTT.

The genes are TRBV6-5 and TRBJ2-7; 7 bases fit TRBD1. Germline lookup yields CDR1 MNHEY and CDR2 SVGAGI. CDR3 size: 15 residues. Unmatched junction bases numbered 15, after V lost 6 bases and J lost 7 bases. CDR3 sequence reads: CASSNLNRGAREQYF. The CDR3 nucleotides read TGTGCCAGCAGCAACCTAAACAGGGGAGCTCGAGAGCAGTACTTC.

Written as DNA, the CDR3 is TGTGCCTGGAGTAAAGGGACCAAGACTAGGCGAGATACGCAGTATTTT. This gives the protein CAWSKGTKTRRDTQYF. This chain uses TRBV30 with TRBJ2-3, with D perhaps TRBD2 (6 bases). V lost 2 bases to trimming and J lost 5 bases, with 20 bases between them. This CDR3 has 16 amino acids. The germline V gene has CDR1 GTSNPN and CDR2 SVGIG (reference sequence).

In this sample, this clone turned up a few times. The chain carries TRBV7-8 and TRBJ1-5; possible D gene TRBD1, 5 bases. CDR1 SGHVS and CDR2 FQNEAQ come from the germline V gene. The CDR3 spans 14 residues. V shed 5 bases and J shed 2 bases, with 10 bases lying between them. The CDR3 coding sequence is TGTGCCAGCAGCATTACAGGTGGCAATCAGCCCCAGCATTTT. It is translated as CASSITGGNQPQHF.

The CDR3 sequence is CASSEGALATNEKLFF. CDR3 bases: TGCGCCAGCAGCGAGGGGGCTTTGGCCACTAATGAAAAACTGTTTTTT. The chain combines TRBV5-1 with TRBJ1-4, with 7 bases identical to TRBD1. Germline V gene lookup returns CDR1 SGHRS and CDR2 YFSETQ. Unmatched junction bases numbered 8, after V lost 4 bases and J lost 2 bases. CDR3 length: 16 amino acids.

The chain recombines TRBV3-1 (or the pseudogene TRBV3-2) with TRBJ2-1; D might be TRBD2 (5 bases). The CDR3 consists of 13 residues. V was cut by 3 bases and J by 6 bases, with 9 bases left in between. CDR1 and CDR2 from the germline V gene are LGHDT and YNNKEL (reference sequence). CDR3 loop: CASSHLRANEQFF. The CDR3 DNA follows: TGTGCCAGCAGCCACTTGAGGGCCAATGAGCAGTTCTTC.

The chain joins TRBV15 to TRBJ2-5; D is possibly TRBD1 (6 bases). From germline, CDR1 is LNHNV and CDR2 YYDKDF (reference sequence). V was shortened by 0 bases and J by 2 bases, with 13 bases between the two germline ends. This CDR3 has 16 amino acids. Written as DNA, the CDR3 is TGTGCCACCAGCAGAGATAGCCAGGGGCTACAAGAGACCCAGTACTTC. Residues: CATSRDSQGLQETQYF.

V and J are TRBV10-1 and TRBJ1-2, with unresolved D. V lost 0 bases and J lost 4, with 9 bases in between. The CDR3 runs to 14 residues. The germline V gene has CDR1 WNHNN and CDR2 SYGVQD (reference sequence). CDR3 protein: CASSESTSFYGYTF. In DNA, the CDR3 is TGCGCCAGCAGTGAGTCAACCAGTTTCTATGGCTACACCTTC.

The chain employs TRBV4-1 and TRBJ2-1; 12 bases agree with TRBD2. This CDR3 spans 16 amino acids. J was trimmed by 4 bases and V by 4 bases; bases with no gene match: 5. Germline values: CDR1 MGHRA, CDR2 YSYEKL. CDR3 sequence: CASSRELAGGYNEQFF. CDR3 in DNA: TGCGCCAGCAGCCGAGAACTAGCGGGGGGATACAATGAGCAGTTCTTC.

The CDR3: CASSPGLAGGLFYNEQFF. CDR3 coding DNA: TGTGCCAGCAGTCCTGGACTAGCGGGAGGCCTTTTCTACAATGAGCAGTTCTTC. The chain employs TRBV28 and TRBJ2-1; 14 nucleotides line up with TRBD2. J lost 3 bases, V lost 5 bases, and 9 bases had no gene match. Germline V CDR1 and CDR2: MDHEN, SYDVKM. CDR3 size: 18 residues.

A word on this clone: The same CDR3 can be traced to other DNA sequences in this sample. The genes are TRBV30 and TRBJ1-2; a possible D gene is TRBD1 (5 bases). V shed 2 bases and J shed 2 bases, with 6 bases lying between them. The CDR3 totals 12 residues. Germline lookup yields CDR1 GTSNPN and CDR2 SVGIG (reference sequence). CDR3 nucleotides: TGTGCCTGGAGTCCAGGGAACTATGGCTACACCTTC. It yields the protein CAWSPGNYGYTF.

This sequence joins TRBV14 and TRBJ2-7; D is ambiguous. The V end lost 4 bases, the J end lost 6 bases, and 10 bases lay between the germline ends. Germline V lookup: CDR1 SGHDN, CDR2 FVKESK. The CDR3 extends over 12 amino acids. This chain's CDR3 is CASSPTPSEQYF. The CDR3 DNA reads TGTGCCAGCAGCCCGACTCCCAGCGAGCAGTACTTC. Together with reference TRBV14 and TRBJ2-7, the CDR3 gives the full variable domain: EAGVTQFPSHSVIEKGQTVTLRCDPISGHDNLYWYRRVMGKEIKFLLHFVKESKQDESGMPNNRFLAERTGGTYSTLKVQPAELEDSGVYFCASSPTPSEQYFGPGTRLTVT.

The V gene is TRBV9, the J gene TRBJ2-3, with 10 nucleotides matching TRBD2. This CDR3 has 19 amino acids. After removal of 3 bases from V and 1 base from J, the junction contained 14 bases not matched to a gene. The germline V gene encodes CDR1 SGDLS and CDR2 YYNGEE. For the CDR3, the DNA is TGTGCCAGCAGCGCCACCGGGACTAGCGCCTCCCGGGGCACAGATACGCAGTATTTT. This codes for CASSATGTSASRGTDTQYF. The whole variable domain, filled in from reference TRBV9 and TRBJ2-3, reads DSGVTQTPKHLITATGQRVTLRCSPRSGDLSVYWYQQSLDQGLQFLIQYYNGEERAKGNILERFSAQQFPDLHSELNLSSLELGDSALYFCASSATGTSASRGTDTQYFGPGTRLTVL.

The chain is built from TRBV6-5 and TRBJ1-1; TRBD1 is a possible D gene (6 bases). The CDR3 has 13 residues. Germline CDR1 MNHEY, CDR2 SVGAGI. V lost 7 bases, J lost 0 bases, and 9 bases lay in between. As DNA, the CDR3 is TGTGCCAGCATCGGACAGCTGAACACTGAAGCTTTCTTT. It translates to CASIGQLNTEAFF.

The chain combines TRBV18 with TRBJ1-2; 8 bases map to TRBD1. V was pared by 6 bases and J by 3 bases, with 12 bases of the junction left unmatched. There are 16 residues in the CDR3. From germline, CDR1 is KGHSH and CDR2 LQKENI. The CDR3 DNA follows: TGTGCCAGCTCTATTTATGACAGGGGAGTCGACTATGGCTACACCTTC. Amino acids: CASSIYDRGVDYGYTF.

The CDR3 DNA is TGTGCCATCTTTAGCCCTAGCAATCAGCCCCAGCATTTT. Its translation is CAIFSPSNQPQHF. The chain uses TRBV28 and TRBJ1-5; no clear D gene. CDR3 length: 13 amino acids. Looked up from germline, CDR1 is MDHEN and CDR2 is SYDVKM. The V gene lost 10 bases and the J gene lost 0 bases, with 10 bases spanning the gap.

The CDR3 DNA reads as TGTGCCAGCAGTTACTCGGGACAGGGGAGGGGGACCCAGTACTTC. This sequence encodes CASSYSGQGRGTQYF. The chain uses TRBV6-5 and TRBJ2-5, with 10 bases matching TRBD1. The CDR3 totals 15 residues. CDR1 is MNHEY and CDR2 is SVGAGI in the germline V gene. V gave up 0 bases and J gave up 7 bases; unmatched junction bases: 5.

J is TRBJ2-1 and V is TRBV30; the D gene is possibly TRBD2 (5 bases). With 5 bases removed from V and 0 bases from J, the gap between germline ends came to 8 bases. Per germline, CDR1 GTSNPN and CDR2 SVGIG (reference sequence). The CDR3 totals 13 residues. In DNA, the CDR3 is TGTGCCTGGGGACGGGGCTCCTACAATGAGCAGTTCTTC. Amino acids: CAWGRGSYNEQFF.

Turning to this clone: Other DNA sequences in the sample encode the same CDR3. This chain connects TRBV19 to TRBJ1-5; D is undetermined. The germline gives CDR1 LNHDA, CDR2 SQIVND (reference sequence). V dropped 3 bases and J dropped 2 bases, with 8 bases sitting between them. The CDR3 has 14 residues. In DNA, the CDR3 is TGTGCCAGTAGTATTCAAACAGGCAATCAGCCCCAGCATTTT. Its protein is CASSIQTGNQPQHF.